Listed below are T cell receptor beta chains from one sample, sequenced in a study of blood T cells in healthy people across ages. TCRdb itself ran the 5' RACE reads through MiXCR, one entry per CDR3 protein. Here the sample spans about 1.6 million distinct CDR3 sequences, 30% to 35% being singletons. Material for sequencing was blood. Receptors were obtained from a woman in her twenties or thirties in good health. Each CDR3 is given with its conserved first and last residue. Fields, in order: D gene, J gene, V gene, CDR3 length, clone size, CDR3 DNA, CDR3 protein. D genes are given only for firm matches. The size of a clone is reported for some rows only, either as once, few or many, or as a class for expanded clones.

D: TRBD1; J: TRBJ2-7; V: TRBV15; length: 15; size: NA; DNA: TGTGCCACCAGCAGATCTCAAAGGGGGCCCTACGAGCAGTACTTC; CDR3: CATSRSQRGPYEQYF
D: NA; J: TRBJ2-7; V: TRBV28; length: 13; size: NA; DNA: TGTGCCAGCAGTTTAACCCAACCCTACGAGCAGTACTTC; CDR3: CASSLTQPYEQYF
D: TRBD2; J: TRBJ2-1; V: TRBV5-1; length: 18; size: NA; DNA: TGCGCCAGCAGCTTGGCCGTAGAGGGACTAGCGGGCTACAATGAGCAGTTCTTC; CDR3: CASSLAVEGLAGYNEQFF
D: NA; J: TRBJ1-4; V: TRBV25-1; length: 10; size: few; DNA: TGTGCCAGCGGGGGGCACGAACTGTTTTTT; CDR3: CASGGHELFF
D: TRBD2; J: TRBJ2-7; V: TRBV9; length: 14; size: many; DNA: TGTGCCAGCAGCGTAGGATCTAGCGGGTACGAGCAGTACTTC; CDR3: CASSVGSSGYEQYF
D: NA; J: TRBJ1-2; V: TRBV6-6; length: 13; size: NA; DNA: TGTGCCACCGAGGATGGGTCCAACTATGGCTACACCTTC; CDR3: CATEDGSNYGYTF
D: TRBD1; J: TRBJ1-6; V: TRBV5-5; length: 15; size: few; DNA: TGTGCCAGCAGCTTGTTCCGGGACAGGAATTCACCCCTCCACTTT; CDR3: CASSLFRDRNSPLHF
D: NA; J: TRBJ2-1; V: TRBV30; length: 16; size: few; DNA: TGTGCCTGGGAAGGTTCCGGCTTGGGTGCATACAATGAGCAGTTCTTC; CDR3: CAWEGSGLGAYNEQFF
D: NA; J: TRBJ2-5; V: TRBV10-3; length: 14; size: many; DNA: TGTGCCATCAGTGAGTCGGGCAGACAAGAGACCCAGTACTTC; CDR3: CAISESGRQETQYF
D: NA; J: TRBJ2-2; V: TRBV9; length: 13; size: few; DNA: TGTGCCAGCCCGGATCCGAACACCGGGGAGCTGTTTTTT; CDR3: CASPDPNTGELFF
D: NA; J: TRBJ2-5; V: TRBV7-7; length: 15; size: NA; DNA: TGTGCCAGCAGCCCCGAGGGGAGGCGGCGGGAGACCCAGTACTTC; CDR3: CASSPEGRRRETQYF
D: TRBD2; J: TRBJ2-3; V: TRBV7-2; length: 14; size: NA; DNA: TGTGCGGAGTCGGGGGGGCGTAGCACAGATACGCAGTATTTT; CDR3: CAESGGRSTDTQYF
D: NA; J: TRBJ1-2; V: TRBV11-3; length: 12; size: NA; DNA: TGTGCCAGCAGTTTTGATCTCGGGACACCCACCTTC; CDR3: CASSFDLGTPTF